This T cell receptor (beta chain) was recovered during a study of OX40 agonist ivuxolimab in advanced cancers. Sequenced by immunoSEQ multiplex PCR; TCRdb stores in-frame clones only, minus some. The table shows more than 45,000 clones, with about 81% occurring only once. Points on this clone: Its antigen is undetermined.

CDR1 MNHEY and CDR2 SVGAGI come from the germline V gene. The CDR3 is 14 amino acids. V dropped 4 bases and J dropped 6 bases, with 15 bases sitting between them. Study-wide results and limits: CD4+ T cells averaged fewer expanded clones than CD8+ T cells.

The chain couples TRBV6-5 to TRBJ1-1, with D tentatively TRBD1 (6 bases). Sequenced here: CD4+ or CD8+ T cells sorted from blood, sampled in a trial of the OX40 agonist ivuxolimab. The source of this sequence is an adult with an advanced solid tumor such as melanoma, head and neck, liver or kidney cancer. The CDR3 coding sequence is TGTGCCAGCAGTTCCAGGGGAGGATCGGCTGAAGCTTTCTTT. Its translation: CASSSRGGSAEAFF.